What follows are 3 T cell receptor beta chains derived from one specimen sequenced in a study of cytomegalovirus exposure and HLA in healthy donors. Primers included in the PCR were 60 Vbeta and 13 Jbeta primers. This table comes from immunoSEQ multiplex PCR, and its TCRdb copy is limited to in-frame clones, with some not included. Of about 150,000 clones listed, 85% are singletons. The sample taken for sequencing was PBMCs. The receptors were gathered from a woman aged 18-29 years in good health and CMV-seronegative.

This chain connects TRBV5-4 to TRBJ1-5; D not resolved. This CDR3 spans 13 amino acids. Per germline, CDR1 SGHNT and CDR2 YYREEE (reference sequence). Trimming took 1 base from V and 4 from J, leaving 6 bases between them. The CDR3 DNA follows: TGTGCCAGCAGCTTGTCCGGGAATCAGCCCCAGCATTTT. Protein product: CASSLSGNQPQHF.

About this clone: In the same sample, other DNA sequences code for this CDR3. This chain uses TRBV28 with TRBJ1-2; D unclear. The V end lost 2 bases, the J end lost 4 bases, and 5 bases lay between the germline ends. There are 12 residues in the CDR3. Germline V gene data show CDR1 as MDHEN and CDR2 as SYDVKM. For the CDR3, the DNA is TGTGCCAGCAGTTTAGGAGGCTATGGCTACACCTTC. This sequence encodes CASSLGGYGYTF.

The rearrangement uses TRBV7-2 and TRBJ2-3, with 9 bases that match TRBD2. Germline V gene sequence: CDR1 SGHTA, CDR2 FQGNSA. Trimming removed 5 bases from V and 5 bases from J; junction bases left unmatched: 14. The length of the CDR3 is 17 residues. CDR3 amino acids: CASSRRTSAVRGDTQYF. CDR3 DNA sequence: TGTGCCAGCAGCCGAAGGACTAGCGCCGTTCGGGGAGATACGCAGTATTTT.